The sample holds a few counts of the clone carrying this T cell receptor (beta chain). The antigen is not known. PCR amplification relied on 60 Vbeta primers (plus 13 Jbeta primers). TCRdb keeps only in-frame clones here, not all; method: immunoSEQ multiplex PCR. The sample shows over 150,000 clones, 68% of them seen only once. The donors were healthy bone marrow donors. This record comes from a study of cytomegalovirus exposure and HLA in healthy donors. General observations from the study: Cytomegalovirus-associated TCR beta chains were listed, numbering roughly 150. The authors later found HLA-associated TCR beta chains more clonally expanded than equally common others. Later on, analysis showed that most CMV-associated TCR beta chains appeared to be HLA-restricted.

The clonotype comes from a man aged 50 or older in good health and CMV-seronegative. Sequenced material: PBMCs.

CDR3 region: CASRPGQGTYEQYF. CDR3 coding DNA: TGTGCCAGCAGGCCGGGACAGGGAACATACGAGCAGTACTTC. This rearrangement joins TRBV27 to TRBJ2-7; 9 nucleotides agree with TRBD1. The V segment lost 6 bases and the J segment 4 bases; nucleotides outside the gene matches: 7. CDR1 and CDR2 from the germline V gene are MNHEY and SMNVEV (reference sequence). The CDR3 covers 14 residues.